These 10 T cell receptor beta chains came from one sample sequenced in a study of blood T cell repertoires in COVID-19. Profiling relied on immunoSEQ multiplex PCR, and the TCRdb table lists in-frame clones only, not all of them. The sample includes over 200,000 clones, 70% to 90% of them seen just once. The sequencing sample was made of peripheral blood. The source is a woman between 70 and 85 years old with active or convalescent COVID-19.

CDR3 protein: CASSQDRWGYYGYTF. CDR3 DNA: TGTGCCAGCAGCCAGGACCGTTGGGGCTACTATGGCTACACCTTC. The rearrangement joins TRBV14 to TRBJ1-2; D possibly corresponds to TRBD1 (5 bases). The CDR3 consists of 15 residues. Per germline, CDR1 SGHDN and CDR2 FVKESK. The V end lost 3 bases, the J end lost 3 bases, and 14 bases lay between the germline ends.

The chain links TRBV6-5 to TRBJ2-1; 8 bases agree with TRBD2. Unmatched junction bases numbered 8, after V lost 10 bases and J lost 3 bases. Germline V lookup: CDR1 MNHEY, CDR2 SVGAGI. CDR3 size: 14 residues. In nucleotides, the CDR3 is TGTGCCAACCAAGCGGGGGTGGACTACAATGAGCAGTTCTTC. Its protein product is CANQAGVDYNEQFF.

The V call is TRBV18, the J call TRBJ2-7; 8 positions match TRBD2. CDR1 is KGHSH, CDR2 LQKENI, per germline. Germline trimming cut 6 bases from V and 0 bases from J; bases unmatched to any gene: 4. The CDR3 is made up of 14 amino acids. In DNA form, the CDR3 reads TGTGCCAGCTCTTCACTAGCGGCCTCCTACGAGCAGTACTTC. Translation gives CASSSLAASYEQYF.

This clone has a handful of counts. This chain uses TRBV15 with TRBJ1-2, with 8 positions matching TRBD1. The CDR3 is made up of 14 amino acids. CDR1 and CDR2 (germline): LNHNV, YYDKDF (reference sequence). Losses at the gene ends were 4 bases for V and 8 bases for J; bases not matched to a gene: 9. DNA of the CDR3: TGTGCCACCAGCATACAAGACAGGGGTGGAGGCTACACCTTC. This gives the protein CATSIQDRGGGYTF.

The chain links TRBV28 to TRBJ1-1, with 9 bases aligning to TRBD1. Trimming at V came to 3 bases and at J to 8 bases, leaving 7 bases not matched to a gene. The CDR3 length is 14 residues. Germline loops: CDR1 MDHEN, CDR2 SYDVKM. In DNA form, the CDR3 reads TGTGCCAGCAGTTTGACGACAGGGGGGGAAGAAGCTTTCTTT. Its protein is CASSLTTGGEEAFF.

CDR3 in amino acids: CASSTGHQNIQYF. In nucleotides, the CDR3 is TGTGCCAGCAGCACCGGACATCAAAACATTCAGTACTTC. The V gene is TRBV11-3, the J gene TRBJ2-4; D might be TRBD1 (5 bases). V lost 5 bases to trimming and J lost 5 bases, with 10 bases between them. The CDR3 has 13 residues. CDR1 and CDR2 (germline): SGHNT, YENEEA.

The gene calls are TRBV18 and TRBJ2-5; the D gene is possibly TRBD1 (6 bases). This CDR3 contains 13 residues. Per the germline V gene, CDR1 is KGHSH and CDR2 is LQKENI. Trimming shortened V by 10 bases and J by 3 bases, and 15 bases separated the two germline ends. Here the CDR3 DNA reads TGTGCCACCCAAAGAGGGGGAAAAGAGACCCAGTACTTC. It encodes CATQRGGKETQYF.

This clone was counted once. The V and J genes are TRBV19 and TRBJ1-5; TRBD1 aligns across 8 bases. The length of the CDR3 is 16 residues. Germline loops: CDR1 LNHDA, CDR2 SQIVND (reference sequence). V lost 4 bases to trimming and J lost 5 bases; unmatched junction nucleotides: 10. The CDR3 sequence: CASSSQMDRAHQPQHF. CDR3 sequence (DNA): TGTGCCAGTAGTAGCCAAATGGACAGGGCTCATCAGCCCCAGCATTTT.

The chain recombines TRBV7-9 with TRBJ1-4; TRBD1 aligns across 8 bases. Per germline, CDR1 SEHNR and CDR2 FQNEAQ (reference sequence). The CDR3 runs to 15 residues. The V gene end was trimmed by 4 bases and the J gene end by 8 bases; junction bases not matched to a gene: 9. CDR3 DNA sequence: TGTGCCAGCAGCTCCGGACAGGGAGATGGCGAAAAACTGTTTTTT. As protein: CASSSGQGDGEKLFF.

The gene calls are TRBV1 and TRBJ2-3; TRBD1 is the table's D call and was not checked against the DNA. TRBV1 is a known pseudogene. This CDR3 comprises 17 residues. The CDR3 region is CTSSQVGTTLPTDTQYF. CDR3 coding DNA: TGCACCAGCAGCCAAGTCGGGACAACCCTTCCCACAGATACGCAGTATTTT.